What follows are 7 T cell receptor beta chains derived from one specimen sequenced in a study of blood T cell repertoires in COVID-19. Profiling relied on immunoSEQ multiplex PCR, and the TCRdb table lists in-frame clones only, not all of them. The sample gives approximately 150,000 clones, 88% of which show up once; 1.7% is in the top ten. The sequencing input was peripheral blood. The source of these receptors is a woman in her forties or fifties with acute or convalescent COVID-19.

The CDR3 protein is CASSPSGGFNSPLHF. CDR3 nucleotide sequence: TGTGCCAGCAGCCCATCGGGGGGCTTCAATTCACCCCTCCACTTT. The J gene is TRBJ1-6, the V gene TRBV9; the D gene is possibly TRBD1 (6 bases). Germline V gene data show CDR1 as SGDLS and CDR2 as YYNGEE. Trimming cost V 4 bases and J 7 bases, with 15 bases left between them. The CDR3 is 15 amino acids.

The V gene is TRBV5-1, the J gene TRBJ1-1, with D uncertain. The CDR3 has 14 amino acids. CDR1 is SGHRS, CDR2 YFSETQ, per germline. Trimming shortened V by 0 bases and J by 0 bases, and 6 bases separated the two germline ends. CDR3 DNA: TGCGCCAGCAGCTTGGGTAACATGAACACTGAAGCTTTCTTT. Its translation: CASSLGNMNTEAFF.

The chain combines TRBV29-1 with TRBJ2-7; 10 nucleotides align to TRBD1. V shed 4 bases and J 2 bases; nucleotides not matched to a gene: 5. CDR1 and CDR2 (germline): SQVTM, ANQGSEA. This CDR3 is 14 amino acids long. CDR3 in DNA: TGCAGCGTTGTGGGGACAGGGGTTACCTACGAGCAGTACTTC. It translates to CSVVGTGVTYEQYF.

The V gene is TRBV7-2, the J gene TRBJ2-4, with D maybe TRBD1 (6 bases). Germline CDR1 is SGHTA and CDR2 is FQGNSA. V was clipped by 4 bases and J by 3 bases, with 10 bases between them. The CDR3 is 14 amino acids. CDR3: CASSSGAVKNIQYF. The CDR3, as DNA: TGTGCCAGCAGCTCAGGGGCCGTCAAAAACATTCAGTACTTC.

The genes are TRBV9 and TRBJ1-5; D uncertain. This CDR3 is built from 14 residues. CDR1 and CDR2 (germline): SGDLS, YYNGEE. Trimming removed 4 bases at V and 4 bases at J, with 12 bases between. In DNA, the CDR3 is TGTGCCAGCAGCCCACTGGCGGGGAATCAGCCCCAGCATTTT. This codes for CASSPLAGNQPQHF.

This clone has only one observation. This chain connects TRBV28 to TRBJ1-2; D is unresolved. Trimming pared 10 bases from V and 4 bases from J, leaving 10 bases between. The V gene's germline CDR1 is MDHEN and CDR2 SYDVKM. The CDR3 loop spans 11 amino acids. The CDR3 bases are TGTGCCACCGGCGAGGCCTATGGCTACACCTTC. It is translated as CATGEAYGYTF.

The chain is built from TRBV5-1 and TRBJ2-7; D might be TRBD2 (5 bases). Trimming pared 4 bases from V and 3 bases from J, leaving 8 bases between. This CDR3 comprises 12 residues. Per germline, CDR1 SGHRS and CDR2 YFSETQ. This CDR3 is CASSPDYYEQYF. The CDR3 coding sequence is TGCGCCAGCAGCCCTGACTACTACGAGCAGTACTTC.